This T cell receptor (beta chain) was retrieved from a study of T cell responses to AZD1222 COVID-19 vaccine. Study-wide context: Combined were second doses at about 4 or about 12 weeks. The study's findings and limits: Distributed over spike, vaccine-associated CD4 TCRs predominated at 160-218 and 743-854. Among AZD1222 vaccinees, only five to seven were seropositive at baseline.

This clone was counted a few times. What it binds is unknown. Deletions cut 3 bases from V and 5 bases from J, with 18 bases between. Per germline, CDR1 SGDLS and CDR2 YYNGEE. The CDR3 runs 15 residues. Only in-frame clones appear in the TCRdb table, and some are missing; sequencing was by immunoSEQ multiplex PCR. The sample yields around 72,000 clones, about four fifths seen once. This receptor was obtained from an adult in good health. V usage is TRBV9 and J usage is TRBJ2-7; D call uncertain. Here the sequenced sample was peripheral blood, taken on day 0 of AZD1222 vaccination. The CDR3 DNA follows: TGTGCCAGCAGCGCGCCGGCGGCCGGCTTGAACGAGCAGTACTTC. The encoded protein is CASSAPAAGLNEQYF. Complete variable domain (other parts from reference TRBV9 and TRBJ2-7): DSGVTQTPKHLITATGQRVTLRCSPRSGDLSVYWYQQSLDQGLQFLIQYYNGEERAKGNILERFSAQQFPDLHSELNLSSLELGDSALYFCASSAPAAGLNEQYFGPGTRLTVT.